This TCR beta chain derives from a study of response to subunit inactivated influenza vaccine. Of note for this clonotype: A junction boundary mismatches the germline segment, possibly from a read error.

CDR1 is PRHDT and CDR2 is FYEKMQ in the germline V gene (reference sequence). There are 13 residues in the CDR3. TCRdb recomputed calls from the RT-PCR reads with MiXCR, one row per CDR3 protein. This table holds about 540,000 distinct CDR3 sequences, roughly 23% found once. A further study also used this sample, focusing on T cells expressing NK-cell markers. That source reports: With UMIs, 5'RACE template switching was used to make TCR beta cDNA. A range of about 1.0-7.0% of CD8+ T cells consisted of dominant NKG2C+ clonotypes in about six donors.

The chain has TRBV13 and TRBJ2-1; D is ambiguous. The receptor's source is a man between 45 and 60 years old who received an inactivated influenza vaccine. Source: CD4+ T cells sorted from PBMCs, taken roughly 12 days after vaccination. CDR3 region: CARSSGLYNEQFF. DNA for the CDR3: TGTGCCAGGAGCTCGGGCCTGTACAATGAGCAGTTCTTC.